The clone carrying this T cell receptor beta chain was counted between two and nine times. The method was immunoSEQ multiplex PCR; TCRdb's version includes in-frame clones alone and lacks a portion of them. This sample carries approximately 5,000 clones, about three quarters of them seen once, and the ten largest clones take around a sixth. Tumor tissue was taken before any definitive surgery or chemotherapy was given. The source of the sample is a study of high-grade serous ovarian cancer treatment subgroups. V was shortened by 0 bases and J by 5 bases, with 13 bases between the two germline ends. CDR3 length: 15 amino acids. Per the germline V gene, CDR1 is MGHRA and CDR2 is YSYEKL.

This TCR came from a human donor with high-grade serous ovarian cancer. Specimen: tumor tissue. The chain combines TRBV4-1 with TRBJ2-5; tentative D call: TRBD2 (5 bases). Here the CDR3 DNA reads TGCGCCAGCAGCCAAGATAAGGCGCTAGCCGAGACCCAGTACTTC. It codes for CASSQDKALAETQYF.